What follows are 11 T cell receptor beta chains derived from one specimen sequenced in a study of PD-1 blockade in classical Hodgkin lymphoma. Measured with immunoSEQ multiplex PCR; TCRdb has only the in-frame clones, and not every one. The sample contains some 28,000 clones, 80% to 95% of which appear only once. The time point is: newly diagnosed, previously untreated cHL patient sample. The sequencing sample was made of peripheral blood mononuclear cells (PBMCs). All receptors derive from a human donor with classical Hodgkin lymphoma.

CDR3 sequence reads: CASSVGGSGSAGELFF. The CDR3 DNA is TGTGCCAGCAGCGTAGGGGGTAGCGGGAGCGCCGGGGAGCTGTTTTTT. The chain couples TRBV9 to TRBJ2-2; 9 nucleotides line up with TRBD2. Germline trimming cut 0 bases from V and 6 bases from J; bases unmatched to any gene: 6. The CDR3 is made up of 16 amino acids. Germline CDR1 is SGDLS and CDR2 is YYNGEE.

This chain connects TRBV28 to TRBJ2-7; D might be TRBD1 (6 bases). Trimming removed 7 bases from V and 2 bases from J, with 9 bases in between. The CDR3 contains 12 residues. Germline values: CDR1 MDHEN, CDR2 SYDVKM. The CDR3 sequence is CASKQGTYEQYF. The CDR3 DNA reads TGTGCCAGCAAGCAGGGGACCTACGAGCAGTACTTC.

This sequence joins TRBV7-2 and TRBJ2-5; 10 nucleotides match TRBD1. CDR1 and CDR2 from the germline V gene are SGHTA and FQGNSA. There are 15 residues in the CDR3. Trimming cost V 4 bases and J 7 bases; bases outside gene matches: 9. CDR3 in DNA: TGTGCCAGCAGCTGGGCACCGGGACAGGGGTGGACCCAGTACTTC. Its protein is CASSWAPGQGWTQYF.

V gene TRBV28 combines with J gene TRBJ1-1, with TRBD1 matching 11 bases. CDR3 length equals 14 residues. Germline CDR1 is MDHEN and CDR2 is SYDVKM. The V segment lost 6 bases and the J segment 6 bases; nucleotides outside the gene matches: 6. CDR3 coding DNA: TGTGCCAGCAGGACCCCGGGACAGGGGGCTGAAGCTTTCTTT. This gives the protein CASRTPGQGAEAFF.

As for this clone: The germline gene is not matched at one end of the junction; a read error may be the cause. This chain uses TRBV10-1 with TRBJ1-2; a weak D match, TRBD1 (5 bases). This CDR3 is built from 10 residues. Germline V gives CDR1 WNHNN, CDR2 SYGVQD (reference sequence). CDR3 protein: CASREVDSSF. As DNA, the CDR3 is TGCGCCAGCAGGGAGGTAGACAGCTCCTTC.

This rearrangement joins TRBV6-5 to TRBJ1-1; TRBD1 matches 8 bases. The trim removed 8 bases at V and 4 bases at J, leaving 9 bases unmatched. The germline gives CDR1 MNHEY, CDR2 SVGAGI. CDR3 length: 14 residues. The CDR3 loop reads CASGQQGVGTEAFF. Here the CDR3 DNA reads TGTGCCAGCGGACAACAGGGGGTTGGCACTGAAGCTTTCTTT.

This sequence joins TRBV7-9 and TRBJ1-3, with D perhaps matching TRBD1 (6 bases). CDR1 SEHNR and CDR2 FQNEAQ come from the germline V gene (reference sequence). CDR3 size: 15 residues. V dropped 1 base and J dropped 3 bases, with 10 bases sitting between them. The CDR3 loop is CASSLEGGVGNTIYF. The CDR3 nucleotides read TGTGCCAGCAGCTTAGAAGGGGGAGTTGGAAACACCATATATTTT.

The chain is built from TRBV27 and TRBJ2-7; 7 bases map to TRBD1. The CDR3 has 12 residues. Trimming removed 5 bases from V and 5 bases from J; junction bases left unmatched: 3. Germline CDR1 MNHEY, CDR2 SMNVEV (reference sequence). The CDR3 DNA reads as TGTGCCAGCAGTCAGGGGGTCAACGAGCAGTACTTC. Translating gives CASSQGVNEQYF.

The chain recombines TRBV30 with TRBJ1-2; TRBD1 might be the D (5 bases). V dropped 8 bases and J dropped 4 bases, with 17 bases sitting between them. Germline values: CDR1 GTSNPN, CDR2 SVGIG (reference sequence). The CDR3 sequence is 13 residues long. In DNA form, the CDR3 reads TGTGCCGGCCGGGACGGGAATCTCTATGGCTACACCTTC. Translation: CAGRDGNLYGYTF.

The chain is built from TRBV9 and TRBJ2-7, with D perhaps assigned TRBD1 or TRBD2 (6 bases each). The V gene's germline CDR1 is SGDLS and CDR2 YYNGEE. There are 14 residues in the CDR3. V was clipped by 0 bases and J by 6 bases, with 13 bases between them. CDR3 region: CASSVDPGGGEQYF. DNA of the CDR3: TGTGCCAGCAGCGTAGATCCAGGAGGGGGCGAGCAGTACTTC. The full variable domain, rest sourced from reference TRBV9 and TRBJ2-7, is DSGVTQTPKHLITATGQRVTLRCSPRSGDLSVYWYQQSLDQGLQFLIQYYNGEERAKGNILERFSAQQFPDLHSELNLSSLELGDSALYFCASSVDPGGGEQYFGPGTRLTVT.

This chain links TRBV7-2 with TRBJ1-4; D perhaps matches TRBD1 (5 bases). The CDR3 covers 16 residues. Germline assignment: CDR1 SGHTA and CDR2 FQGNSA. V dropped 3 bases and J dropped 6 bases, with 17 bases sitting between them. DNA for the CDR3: TGTGCCAGCAGCTTGCGGCCGGGACGCGTTGATGAAAAACTGTTTTTT. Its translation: CASSLRPGRVDEKLFF.